A single TCR beta chain is shown here with its context. No antigen is known for it. The PCR contained 60 Vbeta and 13 Jbeta primers. Method: immunoSEQ multiplex PCR; TCRdb's copy keeps in-frame clones and lacks some. The data hold around 120,000 clones, with roughly 70% observed a single time. This record comes from a study of cytomegalovirus exposure and HLA in healthy donors. Study observations and caveats: Later work showed greater clonal expansion in HLA-associated TCR beta chains than in equally common others. Three chains linked to CMV were shown in vitro to be specific for CMV antigens. As was reported, the classifier diagnosed cytomegalovirus status with high specificity and sensitivity. Accurate HLA-A and HLA-B prediction from TCR beta sequences was reported for most subjects.

V gave up 0 bases and J gave up 5 bases, with 7 bases separating them. The CDR3 extends over 13 amino acids. CDR1 is MNHEY, CDR2 SMNVEV, per germline (reference sequence). V usage is TRBV27 and J usage is TRBJ1-2, with D perhaps matching TRBD1 (6 bases). The sequence was obtained from a woman in her forties or fifties in good health and CMV-seropositive. Sequencing input: PBMCs. CDR3 DNA sequence: TGTGCCAGCAGTTTATCACAGGGATATGGCTACACCTTC. Its protein is CASSLSQGYGYTF.